These 27 T cell receptor beta chains came from one sample sequenced in a study of cytomegalovirus exposure and HLA in healthy donors. Primers for the PCR totalled 60 Vbeta and 13 Jbeta. Assay used: immunoSEQ multiplex PCR; TCRdb lists only in-frame clones, some missing. Among 90,000 to 130,000 clones listed, around 84% were seen once. Material: PBMCs. These receptors originate from a man aged 25-45 years in good health and CMV-seropositive.

This clone was picked up one time. The J gene is TRBJ2-3, the V gene TRBV29-1; TRBD2 matches 9 bases. Per germline, CDR1 SQVTM and CDR2 ANQGSEA. The CDR3 contains 15 residues. Trimming took 7 bases from V and 2 from J; bases not matched to a gene: 10. The chain's CDR3 is CSANQAGGYTDTQYF. As DNA, the CDR3 is TGCAGCGCCAACCAAGCGGGGGGCTACACAGATACGCAGTATTTT.

The chain couples TRBV11-3 to TRBJ2-2; TRBD2 might be the D (5 bases). Germline V gives CDR1 SGHNT, CDR2 YENEEA. Between the trimmed V and J ends, which lost 2 bases and 7 bases, there was a span of 11 bases. The CDR3 is 14 amino acids. CDR3 protein: CASSLSASSGELFF. The DNA for the CDR3 is TGTGCCAGCAGCTTATCCGCTAGCAGCGGGGAGCTGTTTTTT.

Of note for this clone: This sample includes further DNA sequences coding for the same CDR3. The chain is built from TRBV5-6 and TRBJ2-1, with D maybe TRBD2 (5 bases). The V gene's germline CDR1 is SGHDT and CDR2 YYEEEE. Trimming pared 2 bases from V and 0 bases from J, leaving 9 bases between. The length of the CDR3 is 15 residues. The CDR3, as DNA: TGTGCCAGCAGCTTCAGCGGAGGCTCCTACAATGAGCAGTTCTTC. Its protein product is CASSFSGGSYNEQFF.

The chain combines TRBV5-1 with TRBJ1-1; D gene uncertain. Deletions cut 0 bases from V and 0 bases from J, with 9 bases between. CDR1 SGHRS and CDR2 YFSETQ come from the germline V gene. The CDR3 is 15 amino acids. The CDR3 is CASSLEGGLNTEAFF. DNA for the CDR3: TGCGCCAGCAGCTTGGAGGGAGGATTGAACACTGAAGCTTTCTTT.

This clone came up once. The chain uses TRBV30 and TRBJ2-6; no clear D gene. The CDR3 extends over 14 amino acids. Trimming removed 2 bases from V and 0 bases from J, with 5 bases in between. The germline V gene has CDR1 GTSNPN and CDR2 SVGIG (reference sequence). The CDR3 here is CAWSSVSGANVLTF. For the CDR3, the DNA is TGTGCCTGGAGTTCCGTCTCTGGGGCCAACGTCCTGACTTTC.

The chain has TRBV5-1 and TRBJ2-5; 11 nucleotides line up with TRBD2. The CDR3 totals 17 residues. J lost 5 bases, V lost 0 bases, and 9 bases had no gene match. Germline CDR1 SGHRS, CDR2 YFSETQ. CDR3 nucleotides: TGCGCCAGCAGCTTGGCAGGTAGCGGGGGGGCCCGGGAGACCCAGTACTTC. Its translation: CASSLAGSGGARETQYF.

As to this clone: Mismatch with germline at one junction end may stem from a read error. This rearrangement joins TRBV7-9 to TRBJ1-1; 7 bases align to TRBD1. This CDR3 is 17 amino acids long. Germline loops: CDR1 SEHNR, CDR2 FQNEAQ (reference sequence). The CDR3 here is CSSSRQGGGGPNTEAFF. CDR3 DNA sequence: TGTTCCAGCAGCAGGCAGGGGGGCGGAGGGCCGAACACTGAAGCTTTCTTT.

The chain couples TRBV7-9 to TRBJ2-5, with D maybe TRBD2 (5 bases). The CDR3 length is 14 residues. The germline V gene encodes CDR1 SEHNR and CDR2 FQNEAQ (reference sequence). With 3 bases removed from V and 5 bases from J, the gap between germline ends came to 13 bases. CDR3 sequence reads: CASSFAATGETQYF. DNA for the CDR3: TGTGCCAGCAGCTTTGCGGCAACGGGGGAGACCCAGTACTTC. Together with reference TRBV7-9 and TRBJ2-5, the CDR3 gives the full variable domain: DTGVSQNPRHKITKRGQNVTFRCDPISEHNRLYWYRQTLGQGPEFLTYFQNEAQLEKSRLLSDRFSAERPKGSFSTLEIQRTEQGDSAMYLCASSFAATGETQYFGPGTRLLVL.

V and J are TRBV14 and TRBJ2-5; 12 bases are shared with TRBD2. The CDR3 length is 15 residues. V shed 3 bases and J 7 bases; nucleotides not matched to a gene: 6. CDR1 is SGHDN, CDR2 FVKESK, per germline. Here the CDR3 DNA reads TGTGCCAGCAGCCAGACTAGCGGGAGCGAGTGGACCCAGTACTTC. Its translation is CASSQTSGSEWTQYF. Looking up the rest from reference TRBV14 and TRBJ2-5 gives the full variable domain: EAGVTQFPSHSVIEKGQTVTLRCDPISGHDNLYWYRRVMGKEIKFLLHFVKESKQDESGMPNNRFLAERTGGTYSTLKVQPAELEDSGVYFCASSQTSGSEWTQYFGPGTRLLVL.

V is TRBV5-1 and J is TRBJ2-7; D might be TRBD1 (7 bases). Trimming stripped 4 bases from V and 3 bases from J, with 17 bases between. This CDR3 is 15 amino acids long. Germline V gives CDR1 SGHRS, CDR2 YFSETQ. Written as DNA, the CDR3 is TGCGCCAGCAGCCCGGGGGACAGCCGGATCTACGAGCAGTACGTC. Protein sequence: CASSPGDSRIYEQYV.

The chain joins TRBV9 to TRBJ2-5; D is possibly TRBD2 (6 bases). The germline V and J ends were trimmed by 2 bases and 0 bases, with 11 bases remaining between them. CDR3 length equals 15 residues. Germline CDR1 reads SGDLS; CDR2 reads YYNGEE. The CDR3 loop is CASSVSGDYQETQYF. The DNA of the CDR3 is TGTGCCAGCAGCGTTTCGGGGGACTACCAAGAGACCCAGTACTTC.

Written as DNA, the CDR3 is TGCGCCAGCGGGGAGACCCCTAGCGTGGAGACCCAGTACTTC. It translates to CASGETPSVETQYF. This rearrangement joins TRBV5-1 to TRBJ2-5; D perhaps matches TRBD2 (6 bases). Trimming removed 7 bases at V and 5 bases at J, with 18 bases between. This CDR3 spans 14 amino acids. The germline gives CDR1 SGHRS, CDR2 YFSETQ.

This clone was detected once. The V and J genes are TRBV2 and TRBJ2-7, with D perhaps TRBD2 (6 bases). Germline CDR1 SNHLY, CDR2 FYNNEI. This CDR3 region has 19 residues. V lost 9 bases and J 0 bases, leaving 30 bases between the germline ends. The CDR3 region has the DNA TGTGCCAGAATAATGAACCCAAGCCTAGCGCGGCGCTCCTCCTACGAGCAGTACTTC. Amino acid sequence: CARIMNPSLARRSSYEQYF.

This clone was counted between two and nine times. This chain connects TRBV14 to TRBJ1-4, with D hard to call. Deletions cut 0 bases from V and 10 bases from J, with 6 bases between. From germline, CDR1 is SGHDN and CDR2 FVKESK. The CDR3 spans 12 residues. CDR3 region: CASSQDPRKLFF. CDR3 nucleotides: TGTGCCAGCAGCCAAGATCCGCGAAAACTGTTTTTT.

This rearrangement joins TRBV4-2 to TRBJ1-1; 9 nucleotides line up with TRBD1. Germline V gene data show CDR1 as LGHNA and CDR2 as YNFKEQ. V gave up 5 bases and J gave up 2 bases; unmatched junction bases: 9. The CDR3 is made up of 16 amino acids. The CDR3 nucleotides read TGTGCCAGCAGCGCGGGACAGGGAGGCACAAACACTGAAGCTTTCTTT. Residues: CASSAGQGGTNTEAFF.

The V and J genes are TRBV7-8 and TRBJ1-1; D unresolved. CDR3 size: 14 residues. Germline V gene lookup returns CDR1 SGHVS and CDR2 FQNEAQ. Trimming took 1 base from V and 1 from J, leaving 7 bases between them. CDR3 DNA: TGTGCCAGCAGCTTAGGACACCAGAACACTGAAGCTTTCTTT. This gives the protein CASSLGHQNTEAFF.

A few counts support this clone. J is TRBJ2-5 and V is TRBV7-3; no reliable D call. There are 13 residues in the CDR3. CDR1 and CDR2 (germline): SGHTA, FQGTGA. The V end was cut by 2 bases, the J end by 5 bases, with 9 bases between. The CDR3 loop reads CASSLQMRETQYF. The CDR3 bases are TGTGCCAGCAGCTTACAGATGCGGGAGACCCAGTACTTC.

V and J are TRBV11-2 and TRBJ1-2; D is unclear. The CDR3 extends over 14 amino acids. With 3 bases removed from V and 4 bases from J, the gap between germline ends came to 12 bases. Germline V CDR1 and CDR2: SGHAT, FQNNGV. CDR3 in DNA: TGTGCCAGCAGCTTGTCCCTGCTCGGCTATGGCTACACCTTC. Its protein is CASSLSLLGYGYTF.

This clone was seen more than once but under ten times. V and J are TRBV5-1 and TRBJ2-6, with D possibly matching TRBD1 (6 bases). Germline V lookup: CDR1 SGHRS, CDR2 YFSETQ. The CDR3 totals 16 residues. V was clipped by 4 bases and J by 0 bases, with 11 bases between them. CDR3 sequence (DNA): TGCGCCAGCAGCAATACAGGGAGCTCTGGGGCCAACGTCCTGACTTTC. Translation: CASSNTGSSGANVLTF.

The V call is TRBV28, the J call TRBJ2-2; 9 positions agree with TRBD2. Germline loops: CDR1 MDHEN, CDR2 SYDVKM. CDR3 size: 16 residues. Unmatched junction bases numbered 9, after V lost 6 bases and J lost 4 bases. CDR3: CASRPGLASFTGELFF. The CDR3 coding sequence is TGTGCCAGCAGGCCAGGACTAGCGAGTTTCACCGGGGAGCTGTTTTTT.

V gene TRBV2 combines with J gene TRBJ1-1, with TRBD1 matching 7 bases. Trimming took 1 base from V and 11 from J; bases not matched to a gene: 7. This CDR3 comprises 13 residues. Germline V CDR1 and CDR2: SNHLY, FYNNEI. CDR3 sequence reads: CASSEGTGMWAFF. CDR3 bases: TGTGCCAGCAGTGAAGGGACAGGTATGTGGGCTTTCTTT.

V and J are TRBV5-1 and TRBJ1-3; 11 bases fit TRBD1. CDR3 length: 15 amino acids. After removal of 3 bases from V and 7 bases from J, the junction contained 6 bases not matched to a gene. The germline gives CDR1 SGHRS, CDR2 YFSETQ. Here the CDR3 DNA reads TGCGCCAGCAGCTGGACAGGGGGCCAGACCAACACCATATATTTT. It specifies CASSWTGGQTNTIYF.

This chain uses TRBV7-9 with TRBJ1-5, with 8 nucleotides matching TRBD1. V lost 5 bases, J lost 7 bases, and 10 bases stayed unmatched. This CDR3 is 15 amino acids long. The germline CDR1 and CDR2 sequences are SEHNR and FQNEAQ (reference sequence). The DNA for the CDR3 is TGTGCCAGCAGCGTCGGACAGGGAGGTTTCCAGCCCCAGCATTTT. Translating gives CASSVGQGGFQPQHF.

V is TRBV6-6 and J is TRBJ2-2, with TRBD2 matching 10 bases. The CDR3 runs 15 residues. Trimming at V came to 7 bases and at J to 7 bases, leaving 9 bases not matched to a gene. The V gene's germline CDR1 is MNHNY and CDR2 SVGAGI (reference sequence). This CDR3 is CASTGPAGGVGELFF. The DNA for the CDR3 is TGTGCCAGCACCGGTCCAGCGGGAGGGGTCGGGGAGCTGTTTTTT.

CDR3 nucleotide sequence: TGTGCCTGGAGTTACCAGGACAGGGACGGAGGCTACACCTTC. Its translation: CAWSYQDRDGGYTF. This chain links TRBV30 with TRBJ1-2, with 8 nucleotides matching TRBD1. The V segment lost 2 bases and the J segment 8 bases; nucleotides outside the gene matches: 10. CDR3 length equals 14 residues. Germline V gene data show CDR1 as GTSNPN and CDR2 as SVGIG (reference sequence).

V is TRBV10-2 and J is TRBJ2-1, with unresolved D. Trimming removed 6 bases at V and 8 bases at J, with 17 bases between. The CDR3 runs to 14 residues. Germline CDR1 WSHSY, CDR2 SAAADI. This CDR3 is CASRRQVTPHEQFF. In DNA, the CDR3 is TGCGCCAGCAGACGGCAGGTCACCCCCCATGAGCAGTTCTTC.

The chain joins TRBV30 to TRBJ1-6; 12 positions match TRBD1. Germline CDR1 reads GTSNPN; CDR2 reads SVGIG (reference sequence). CDR3 length: 17 residues. V gave up 2 bases and J gave up 4 bases; unmatched junction bases: 6. The CDR3 DNA sequence: TGTGCCTGGAGTCCGGGACAGGGGGCGAGGTATAATTCACCCCTCCACTTT. Its protein product is CAWSPGQGARYNSPLHF.